This is a list of T cell receptor beta chains from one sample in a study of T-cell reconstitution after alpha-beta-depleted transplantation in children. From the PCR reads, TCRdb called clonotypes with MiXCR, one entry per CDR3 protein. The sample shows 450,000 to 600,000 distinct CDR3 sequences, approximately 30% of them seen only once. Specimen: PBMCs from the stem cell graft donor, collected from the stem cell graft. The receptors originated from a human donor who donated a stem cell graft to a child with aplastic anemia. The CDR3 runs from the conserved cysteine through the conserved F or W. A D gene is named only where the DNA matches it firmly. Size tells how often a clone was seen (once, few, many) or the class of an expanded clone, and some rows leave it out.

TRBV5-6	TRBJ2-3	TRBD1	few	TGTGCCAGCAGCTTGGGACAGGGACCAGATACGCAGTATTTT	CASSLGQGPDTQYF
TRBV7-2	TRBJ1-1	-	-	TGTGCCAGCAGCTTAGCTTCGGCTCTGAACACTGAAGCTTTCTTT	CASSLASALNTEAFF
TRBV12-3/TRBV12-4	TRBJ1-5	-	few	TGTGCCAGCAGCATCCAACAGGGTAATCAGCCCCAGCATTTT	CASSIQQGNQPQHF
TRBV12-3/TRBV12-4	TRBJ1-5	-	-	TGTGCCAGCACCGGGATGTATAGCAATCAGCCCCAGCATTTT	CASTGMYSNQPQHF
TRBV3-1	TRBJ1-1	-	few	TGTGCCAGCAGCCAAGGAGGGTGGACTGAAGCTTTCTTT	CASSQGGWTEAFF
TRBV24-1	TRBJ2-2	-	-	TGTGCCACCAGTGATTTGGGAGACACCGGGGAGCTGTTTTTT	CATSDLGDTGELFF
TRBV7-9	TRBJ2-1	TRBD2	-	TGTGCCAGCAGCTTAGTTATGACTAGCGCGGATGAGCAGTTCTTC	CASSLVMTSADEQFF
TRBV5-6	TRBJ1-4	-	few	TGTGCCAGCAGCTTGGCCTCGAGGGCGGGAGAAAAACTGTTTTTT	CASSLASRAGEKLFF
TRBV20-1	TRBJ1-5	TRBD1	-	TGCAGTGCTAGAGATCGCGACAGGGGATATAGCAATCAGCCCCAGCATTTT	CSARDRDRGYSNQPQHF
TRBV20-1	TRBJ1-2	-	few	TGCAGTGCTCACACCCTGTCCCCAAGTGGCTACACCTTC	CSAHTLSPSGYTF
TRBV29-1	TRBJ2-2	-	-	TGCAGCGTTGGGATTCGAACCGGGGAGCTGTTTTTT	CSVGIRTGELFF
TRBV5-1	TRBJ1-5	-	-	TGCGCCAGCAGCGCGAGTTGGGATCAGCCCCAGCATTTT	CASSASWDQPQHF
TRBV7-2	TRBJ2-6	TRBD2	-	TGTGCCAGCAGCCCCGGACTAGCTGGAGCTGGGGCCAACGGCCTGACTTTC	CASSPGLAGAGANGLTF
TRBV10-3	TRBJ2-3	-	few	TGTGCCATCAGTGAGTCGGAGGCAGGGACAGATACGCAGTATTTT	CAISESEAGTDTQYF
TRBV19	TRBJ1-1	-	-	TGTGCCAGTAGTATTGGGGCTTTGGGGGTCACTGAAGCTTTCTTT	CASSIGALGVTEAFF
TRBV5-6	TRBJ2-4	-	-	TGTGCCAGCAGCGTCGCCCCTCCCCGCCCCCGCGTGGCCAAAAACATTCAGTACTTC	CASSVAPPRPRVAKNIQYF
TRBV19	TRBJ2-1	-	-	TGTGCCAGTAGCCGGGACGCCCTGGGGTCCTACAATGAGCAGTTCTTC	CASSRDALGSYNEQFF
TRBV5-1	TRBJ2-1	TRBD1	few	TGCGCCAGCCCGACCGGGACAGGGAACTACAATGAGCAGTTCTTC	CASPTGTGNYNEQFF
TRBV27	TRBJ2-2	-	few	TGTGCCAGCGCTGGGCGAACGGCCACCGGGGAGCTGTTTTTT	CASAGRTATGELFF
TRBV20-1	TRBJ2-2	-	few	TGCAGTGCCCCCGGGCACCCCGCGGCCGGGGAGCTGTTTTTT	CSAPGHPAAGELFF
TRBV9	TRBJ2-1	-	-	TGTGCCAGCAGCGGAGACAACCAAAGGACAGTACATGAGCAGTTCTTC	CASSGDNQRTVHEQFF
TRBV9	TRBJ2-2	-	-	TGTGCCAGCAGCGAGAGGGGGGGGACAGGGAACACCGGGGAGCTGTTTTTT	CASSERGGTGNTGELFF
TRBV12-3/TRBV12-4	TRBJ2-6	TRBD1	-	TGTGCCAGCAGTTTAGGAGGGGGCGGCGGGGCCAACGTCCTGACTTTC	CASSLGGGGGANVLTF
TRBV7-9	TRBJ1-1	-	few	TGTGCCAGCAGCTTCATTAACGTCCGCGCTGAAGCTTTCTTT	CASSFINVRAEAFF
TRBV12-3/TRBV12-4	TRBJ2-2	-	-	TGTGCCAGCAGTCAGGCCCTGGGGTCGGGGGAGCTGTTTTTT	CASSQALGSGELFF
TRBV7-2	TRBJ2-1	-	few	TGTGCCAGCAGCTTAGCCGGGACTTCCGGTGAGCAGTTCTTC	CASSLAGTSGEQFF
TRBV28	TRBJ1-5	-	-	TGTGCCAGCAGTTTTCTCTTAGGTTATAGCAATCAGCCCCAGCATTTT	CASSFLLGYSNQPQHF
TRBV24-1	TRBJ2-1	TRBD2	-	TGTGCCACCGCCCCGGGGGGAACACGTACGCATGAGCAGTTCTTC	CATAPGGTRTHEQFF
TRBV19	TRBJ2-5	-	-	TGTGCCTCCAGTAACGGGAGAGGGGGAAAGACCCAGTACTTC	CASSNGRGGKTQYF
TRBV7-8	TRBJ2-6	TRBD1	many	TGTGCCAACTCTCCACAGGGGGCAGTAGTTGGGGCCAACGTCCTGACTTTC	CANSPQGAVVGANVLTF
TRBV25-1	TRBJ1-2	-	few	TGTGCCAGCAGTGCCGGACCTGGGACGGCCTTC	CASSAGPGTAF
TRBV11-3	TRBJ2-1	TRBD2	-	TGTGCCAGCAGCCGGGGGATAGCGGGAGGGACCTACAATGAGCAGTTCTTC	CASSRGIAGGTYNEQFF
TRBV20-1	TRBJ1-2	-	-	TGCAGTGCTAGTAACAGCCCATTCTATGGCTACACCTTC	CSASNSPFYGYTF
TRBV12-3/TRBV12-4	TRBJ2-7	-	few	TGTGCCAGCTCCGGGACCTTCGCCTACGAGCAGTACTTC	CASSGTFAYEQYF
TRBV3-1	TRBJ2-7	TRBD2	few	TGTGCCAGCAGCCAACCGGGACTAGCGGGAGTAAGGAGCTCCTACGAGCAGTACTTC	CASSQPGLAGVRSSYEQYF
TRBV27	TRBJ1-1	-	-	TGTGCCAGCAGTTTCCGATCGGACACTGAAGCTTTCTTT	CASSFRSDTEAFF
TRBV29-1	TRBJ2-7	-	once	TGCAGCGTTGCGACAGGCCCGTCCAGCGAGCAGTACTTC	CSVATGPSSEQYF
TRBV5-1	TRBJ2-3	-	-	TGCGCCAGCAGCTTAAGGTTTAAGGGGGTCACAGATACGCAGTATTTT	CASSLRFKGVTDTQYF
TRBV29-1	TRBJ2-7	-	-	TGCAGCGTTGATTTGGGGGCCTACGAGCAGTACTTC	CSVDLGAYEQYF
TRBV15	TRBJ2-7	TRBD2	few	TGTGCCACCAGCGCACGGGCTAGCGGGGTTTACGAGCAGTACTTC	CATSARASGVYEQYF
TRBV7-2	TRBJ1-2	-	few	TGTGCCAGCAGCTTCGGGGAGCCTCTCTATGGCTACACCTTC	CASSFGEPLYGYTF
TRBV27	TRBJ1-4	-	-	TGTGCCAGCAGTTTACGTCTTGGGGGCTTTAATGAAAAACTGTTTTTT	CASSLRLGGFNEKLFF
TRBV6-5	TRBJ2-1	-	few	TGTGCCAGCAGTTACTCGTCCGCGGGGACCCCCGGTGAGCAGTTCTTC	CASSYSSAGTPGEQFF
TRBV7-2	TRBJ2-1	TRBD2	-	TGTGCCAGCAGCGGGACTAGCGGGATCGGGGCTGAGCAGTTCTTC	CASSGTSGIGAEQFF
TRBV18	TRBJ2-2	TRBD2	-	TGTGCCAGCTCACCAAGCCGGGTTCTATGGCGGGAGGCCAACACCGGGGAGCTGTTTTTT	CASSPSRVLWREANTGELFF
TRBV25-1	TRBJ1-3	TRBD1	-	TGTGCCAGCCGCGGCGGACAGGGGCCAAGAGGAAACACCATATATTTT	CASRGGQGPRGNTIYF
TRBV5-5	TRBJ2-1	TRBD2	-	TGTGCCAGCAGCTTGGGCCCATCTAGCGGGAGATACAATGAGCAGTTCTTC	CASSLGPSSGRYNEQFF
TRBV7-8	TRBJ1-5	TRBD1	few	TGTGCCAGCAGCCCTAAGGAAGGGGGCTGGAACAATCAGCCCCAGCATTTT	CASSPKEGGWNNQPQHF
TRBV5-1	TRBJ2-3	-	few	TGCGCCAGCAGCTCGAATGGGGATACGCAGTATTTT	CASSSNGDTQYF
TRBV7-9	TRBJ1-4	-	-	TGTGCCAGCAGCTTAGGCAGCCAGACCTGGTTTTTT	CASSLGSQTWFF